This T cell receptor (beta chain) was found in a study of T cells in Graves' hyperthyroidism and ophthalmopathy. General study points: The blood repertoire included most of the expanded thyroid clonotypes above 0.001.

This clonotype showed up many times. Its antigen is currently unknown. From germline, CDR1 is MNHEY and CDR2 SMNVEV (reference sequence). The CDR3 runs to 15 residues. The trim removed 4 bases at V and 3 bases at J, leaving 7 bases unmatched. Ophthalmopathy cases scored 3 or more on the Clinical Activity Score and 4 or more on NOSPECS grade, with duration below 3 months. The diagnostic basis comprised clinical symptoms, serum thyroxine and TRAb, thyroid ultrasound and orbital computed tomography. RNA transcripts yielded amplified TCR beta CDR3 regions. The study used the HTBI primer set for a first-round RT-PCR of the TCR CDR3. TCRdb used MiXCR to reprocess the multiplex PCR reads, holding one entry per CDR3 protein. The sample yields approximately 600,000 distinct CDR3 sequences, about a fifth seen once.

Sequences were obtained from blood. This receptor was taken from a young man with Graves' ophthalmopathy. The chain employs TRBV27 and TRBJ1-1; 8 bases fit TRBD1. CDR3 DNA: TGTGCCAGCAGTTCCTCCCGGACAGGGTACACTGAAGCTTTCTTT. It translates to CASSSSRTGYTEAFF.